The sequence of this T cell receptor beta chain was determined in a study of early T cells in non-severe SARS-CoV-2 infection. General study findings and limits: VDJdb matches were skewed toward anti-spike CD8 T cell responses.

TCRdb itself ran the 5' RACE reads through MiXCR, one entry per CDR3 protein. The repertoire holds about 100,000 distinct CDR3 sequences, with over 10% as singletons. Germline CDR1 SGHRS, CDR2 YFSETQ. The CDR3 totals 16 residues. V was clipped by 1 base and J by 4 bases, with 17 bases between them. There are a few counts of this clonotype. Its antigen remains unidentified. The specimen sequenced was whole blood. The receptor's source is an adult who was a healthcare worker with PCR-confirmed SARS-CoV-2 infection or an uninfected control (not recorded which). The J gene is TRBJ2-5, the V gene TRBV5-1; TRBD2 might be the D (6 bases). The CDR3 DNA sequence: TGCGCCAGCAGCTTGCAGAGTAGCGGTGGCGGAGAGACCCAGTACTTC. Its protein product is CASSLQSSGGGETQYF.